This T cell receptor beta chain was profiled in a study of cytomegalovirus exposure and HLA in healthy donors (dated by TCRdb to 2015 to 2018). About the study as a whole: An earlier analysis of under 600 of the donors reported more than 250 Gb of sequence data and 100 million to 140 million unique TCR beta sequences from roughly 180 million T cells. All discovery cohort repertoires had been generated using a single sequencing platform. A later analysis re-analyzed previously published TCR beta repertoires from roughly 690 donors and added high-resolution HLA genotyping to study TCR occurrence patterns. In an earlier analysis of about 590 of the donors, high-throughput TCR beta sequencing was used to judge whether each TCR beta V gene segment behaved as functional or pseudogenic. The study aimed to test whether signatures of past pathogen exposure could be identified by cataloging public T cell receptors. The T cell repertoires of under 750 subjects were profiled by immunosequencing and related to cytomegalovirus serostatus. The later analysis used no new phenotypic data to find candidate immune exposures, relying instead on TCR beta sequences and their occurrence across donors. Across 300 to 400 genotyped donors of the cohort, an average of 235,054 unique TCR beta nucleotide sequences per donor were sequenced, and roughly 17% of those sequences were non-productive. Of the approximately 400 genotyped donors, 81% were placed in the genetic ancestry cluster associated with self-reported Caucasian donors. An early release covering just under 650 HLA-typed donors comprised approximately 290 gigabases of sequencing data and around 85 million unique TCR sequences. Both class I and class II loci were covered by HLA typing, at four-digit resolution. In addition to the first cohort of several hundred subjects, a separate validation cohort of over 90 different subjects was used. To predict cytomegalovirus infection status, the study combined high-throughput TCR immunosequencing, statistical association of individual TCRs with disease status, and machine learning. Typing coverage varied by locus: about 620-630 donors for A, B, C, DRB1 and DQB1; roughly 520 for DQA1; around 610 for DPA1; around 450 for DPB1. Four to six DR-DQ haplotypes were handled as single units for association and clustering, since linkage in the cohort was strong. Genome-wide SNP genotypes for about 55% of the roughly 670 donors were used in a later genetic analysis, which treated that subset as a discovery cohort. Donor age, sex, ethnicity and CMV serostatus were collected together with the repertoire data.

Paper-wide results and their limitations: Because counts were too low, roughly 16 rarely observed V segments, including chromosome 9 orphons, were excluded from the earlier analysis of a few hundred of the donors. A further reported finding was that TCR beta sequences accurately predicted the HLA-A and HLA-B alleles for most subjects in the first cohort. CMV serostatus was the only immune exposure information available for the cohort. In this cohort, only TCR beta chains were sequenced, and detectable features were limited by the absence of alpha or paired-chain data. A later analysis found that TCR association rates varied across HLA loci, with DRB1 alleles showing the most associated TCRs and HLA-C alleles the fewest. Compared with the roughly 600-donor mean, donors in an Asian-associated ancestry cluster had fewer N-insertions in productive TCRs, according to a later genetic analysis. In vitro tests confirmed that a few of the cytomegalovirus-associated TCR beta chains recognize cytomegalovirus antigens. An earlier analysis of approximately 500 of the donors showed that most TCR beta V segments appeared in productive rearrangements either about 87% or about 30% of the time, which broadly matched IMGT annotations. A later analysis associated 15,000 or so TCR beta sequences with specific HLA alleles at a false discovery rate of 0.05. Correlated functional status among segregating V segments might be attributable to linkage disequilibrium, but an unknown experimental factor could not be ruled out. In the study, 150 to 200 TCR beta chains were listed as associated with cytomegalovirus. A cluster of highly shared sequence variants was judged likely to be a technical artifact of the sequencing pipeline. The authors suggested that the approach could potentially be extended to other disease states and immunological phenotypes. Because the 87-base-pair reads could not distinguish some IMGT-functional V segments, including TRBV6-2 and TRBV6-3, those segments were excluded. Most TCR sequences were seen in very few donors, while some public TCRs were found in many individuals. In a later genetic analysis, a missense DCLRE1C variant was associated with V-gene and J-gene trimming of TCR beta chains, and the association was replicated in an independent cohort. According to a later analysis, parvovirus B19, influenza, CMV and Epstein-Barr virus appeared linked to several top co-occurrence clusters. When HLA alleles, especially DR and DQ, strongly co-occurred, attributing TCR associations to individual alleles was difficult. In both the original and validation cohorts, the classifier was reported to diagnose cytomegalovirus status with high specificity and sensitivity. Because HLA typing was missing for some donors at each locus, association tests included only the typed subset. A later analysis found that most CMV-associated TCR beta chains appeared HLA-restricted, with HLA associations seemingly driven largely by CMV exposure. Sequencing depth was assumed to be roughly uniform across donors in the presence/absence analyses, though that assumption may not hold. A later analysis found that HLA-associated TCR beta chains were more clonally expanded and had lower generation probabilities than equally common non-associated chains.

Trimming at the junction amounts to 7 bases on V and 6 bases on J, and the germline ends lie 21 bases apart. Reading from cysteine to phenylalanine, the CDR3 counts 15 amino acids. The DNA shown is the 45-base CDR3, in frame from base 1. According to the germline V gene, CDR1 reads ENHRY and CDR2 reads SYGVKD. The method behind the library was the immunoSEQ multiplex PCR assay. A mixture of 60 forward primers for TCR Vbeta segments and 13 reverse primers for TCR Jbeta segments was used in the multiplex PCR. Amplification of the CDR3 region of rearranged TCR beta genes was performed with a multiplex PCR assay on genomic DNA. On the Illumina HiSeq System, the amplified TCR beta libraries were sequenced as 87-base-pair reads. As for the authors' bioinformatics: A later analysis tallied tens of millions of unique TCR beta chains across the 666 repertoires, and around 10 million of those chains were shared by two or more donors. Raw reads were error-corrected and collapsed into unique sequences by a nearest-neighbor algorithm in which closely related sequences were merged to remove PCR and sequencing errors. V, D and J gene segments were assigned by aligning CDR3 sequences to IMGT reference sequences. For a sequence to be retained, a match of at least six nucleotides to both a V gene segment and a J gene segment was required. Rearrangements were called productive when the CDR3 lacked stop codons and stayed in frame with V and J; all others were non-productive. CDR3 was defined by IMGT convention, running from the second conserved V-encoded cysteine to the conserved J-encoded phenylalanine. In an earlier analysis of roughly 580 of the donors, sequences lacking an unambiguous match to a single V gene segment were excluded. An earlier analysis of 587 of the donors classified V segments as functional when productive rearrangements were above 56.7% and as segregating when the standard deviation between donors was above 5%. A statistical classification framework was developed to diagnose cytomegalovirus status using the catalog of TCR beta chain sequences. In a later analysis, V and J genes were assigned by comparing TCR nucleotide sequences against IMGT/GENE-DB human TR gene sequences. In a later analysis, CDR3 sequences and most-parsimonious VDJ recombination scenarios were assigned using the TCRdist pipeline. In a later analysis, each TCR beta chain was defined by its CDR3 amino acid sequence together with its V-gene family, and reads without a unique V-gene family were excluded. As a way to deal with suspected cross-contamination and a sequencing artifact, a later analysis dropped 640 or so nucleotide sequences that were highly shared and had low generation probability. A later analysis calculated a clonal expansion index for each public chain from normalized within-repertoire ranks of inferred template counts. Generation probabilities in a later analysis came from a VDJ recombination model fitted to out-of-frame rearrangements, and those results were checked against IGoR. A later analysis scored TCR-TCR, TCR-HLA and TCR-CMV co-occurrence with hypergeometric tests, applying a repertoire-size bias correction to TCR pairs. False discovery rates were estimated in a later analysis by permuting HLA or CMV assignments 20 times. A later analysis grouped co-occurring TCRs with DBSCAN, adding TCRdist sequence similarity when clustering within HLA-allele-positive subsets. Repertoires with fewer than 30,000 or more than 120,000 public chains, plus five repertoires with anomalous nucleotide sharing, were excluded from co-occurrence clustering. The immuneACCESS repertoire file appears here via TCRdb, limited to in-frame rearrangements. These files lack a portion of the clones; in checked studies, under half of the deficit traces to unresolved V genes, and the cause of the others is not known. That table furnishes V, J and clone size, whereas the DNA furnished D and trimming. This sample has some 140,000 clones in its table, and under 85% of those were observed once. The top ten hold roughly 2.8% of the sample.

The cohort was made up of around 720 healthy bone marrow donors. All cohort members were sampled while nominally healthy, although unrecorded immune exposures were likely present. The donor tested CMV seronegative and was one of the 352 seronegative cohort members. A peripheral blood sample was collected from each donor, and TCR beta sequencing was performed on peripheral blood mononuclear cells. Genomic DNA was extracted from the blood cell samples with the Qiagen DNeasy Blood Extraction Kit. With regard to this clone: Its cognate antigen has yet to be identified. No base qualities exist here, and no much larger clone lies one base off it.

The clonotype originates from a man aged 18-30 years in good health and CMV-seronegative. The chain joins TRBV10-3 to TRBJ1-2; the best D guess is TRBD1, with 6 bases matching. The source material was PBMCs. The DNA sequence is given as TGTGCCATCACCGCGGAAAACAGGGTTCGCAATGGCTACACCTTC. Translated, it gives CAITAENRVRNGYTF.